Listed below are T cell receptor beta chains from one sample, sequenced in a study of PD-L1 blockade in urothelial cancer. Profiling relied on immunoSEQ multiplex PCR, and the TCRdb table lists in-frame clones only, not all of them. The top ten clones hold 2% to 3% of a sample with about 110,000 clones, around 85% of them seen once. The specimen comprised PBMCs, sampled around atezolizumab (anti-PD-L1) treatment. The receptors originated from a man aged 50 to 60 with urothelial cancer. CDR3s include the opening cysteine and the closing phenylalanine or tryptophan. D genes are given only for firm matches. The listing skips clone size in some rows; elsewhere it reads once, few, many or a size class.

v_call	j_call	d_call	clone_size	cdr3_aa	cdr3_nt
TRBV28	TRBJ1-5	-	-	CASSRGKGNQPQHF	TGTGCCAGCAGTCGAGGGAAAGGCAATCAGCCCCAGCATTTT
TRBV7-8	TRBJ2-1	-	-	CASSLRMVSHNEQFF	TGTGCCAGCAGCCTTCGTATGGTTAGCCACAATGAGCAGTTCTTC
TRBV4-1	TRBJ2-7	-	-	CASSQQGADEQYF	TGCGCCAGCAGCCAACAGGGCGCGGACGAGCAGTACTTC
TRBV28	TRBJ2-7	TRBD1	-	CASRGQAVNEQYF	TGTGCCAGCAGGGGACAGGCGGTCAACGAGCAGTACTTC
TRBV10-3	TRBJ2-7	TRBD2	once	CAISRGGANEQYF	TGTGCCATTTCTCGGGGGGGGGCTAACGAGCAGTACTTC
TRBV19	TRBJ1-5	TRBD1	-	CASMSGTGAPRPQHF	TGTGCCAGTATGAGCGGGACAGGGGCCCCACGGCCCCAGCATTTT
TRBV10-2	TRBJ2-7	TRBD2	-	CASSYGLAEHPSSYEQYF	TGCGCCAGCAGCTACGGACTAGCGGAGCACCCTAGCTCCTACGAGCAGTACTTC
TRBV6-5	TRBJ2-5	TRBD1	once	CASSPTGPGTQYF	TGTGCCAGCAGTCCGACAGGGCCCGGGACCCAGTACTTC
TRBV19	TRBJ1-2	-	-	CASRGRGPYGYTF	TGTGCCAGTAGGGGAAGGGGTCCCTATGGCTACACCTTC
TRBV18	TRBJ2-2	TRBD1	few	CASSNDRGLVNTGELFF	TGTGCCAGCTCAAACGACAGGGGCCTAGTGAACACCGGGGAGCTGTTTTTT
TRBV9	TRBJ2-1	TRBD2	-	CASSLGLAYVNEQFF	TGTGCCAGCAGCCTGGGACTAGCATACGTCAATGAGCAGTTCTTC
TRBV19	TRBJ2-3	TRBD2	-	CASSTGTSGTDTQYF	TGTGCCAGTAGTACCGGGACTAGCGGGACAGATACGCAGTATTTT
TRBV18	TRBJ2-7	TRBD1	-	CASSRQGYDEQYF	TGTGCCAGCTCACGACAGGGGTACGACGAGCAGTACTTC
TRBV5-1	TRBJ1-6	TRBD1	-	CASSTQQGTRNSPLHF	TGCGCCAGCAGCACCCAACAGGGGACGAGAAATTCACCCCTCCACTTT
TRBV4-2	TRBJ2-3	TRBD2	-	CASSQGASGSPDTQYF	TGTGCCAGCAGCCAAGGCGCTAGCGGGAGTCCAGATACGCAGTATTTT
TRBV21-1	TRBJ1-5	-	once	CASSKLPPNGRDNQPQHF	TGTGCCAGCAGCAAACTTCCCCCAAATGGACGGGACAATCAGCCCCAGCATTTT
TRBV5-1	TRBJ2-7	-	-	CASSSRTSYEQYF	TGCGCCAGCAGCTCCCGTACTAGCTACGAGCAGTACTTC
TRBV4-1	TRBJ2-2	-	-	CASSQGQGNTGELFF	TGCGCCAGCAGCCAAGGGCAGGGGAACACCGGGGAGCTGTTTTTT
TRBV4-2	TRBJ2-2	-	-	CASQIVEGNTGELFF	TGTGCCAGCCAAATAGTCGAGGGTAACACCGGGGAGCTGTTTTTT
TRBV7-9	TRBJ1-1	-	-	CASSFGTLMNTEAFF	TGTGCCAGCAGCTTCGGGACTCTCATGAACACTGAAGCTTTCTTT
TRBV14	TRBJ2-7	TRBD1	-	CASSQEDRGFYEQYF	TGTGCCAGCAGCCAAGAGGACAGGGGCTTCTACGAGCAGTACTTC
TRBV30	TRBJ2-5	TRBD2	few	CAWRAGAVPQETQYF	TGTGCCTGGAGGGCGGGAGCAGTCCCCCAAGAGACCCAGTACTTC
TRBV9	TRBJ1-2	-	-	CASSRTDLYGYTF	TGTGCCAGCAGCAGGACAGATCTCTATGGCTACACCTTC
TRBV19	TRBJ2-1	TRBD1	-	CASTLRRGQDAEQFF	TGTGCCAGTACCCTCAGGAGGGGACAGGACGCCGAGCAGTTCTTC
TRBV11-3	TRBJ2-4	-	-	CASSSTGGPKNIQYF	TGTGCCAGCAGCTCCACGGGGGGCCCAAAAAACATTCAGTACTTC
TRBV28	TRBJ1-4	TRBD1	-	CASSLARGREKLFF	TGTGCCAGCAGTTTGGCCAGGGGGCGGGAAAAACTGTTTTTT
TRBV6-5	TRBJ1-5	-	few	CASSSTGRNQPQHF	TGTGCCAGCAGTTCTACAGGGCGAAATCAGCCCCAGCATTTT
TRBV9	TRBJ2-2	-	once	CASSVGDTGTGELFF	TGTGCCAGCAGCGTAGGGGACACGGGGACCGGGGAGCTGTTTTTT
TRBV25-1	TRBJ1-4	TRBD1	-	CASSEFRGTNEKLFF	TGTGCCAGCAGTGAGTTCAGGGGGACTAATGAAAAACTGTTTTTT
TRBV14	TRBJ1-5	TRBD1	-	CASSQGDSTQHF	TGTGCCAGCAGCCAAGGGGACAGTACCCAGCATTTT
TRBV7-7	TRBJ2-3	TRBD2	-	CASSSGGAGDTQYF	TGTGCTAGCAGCTCCGGGGGGGCGGGGGATACGCAGTATTTT
TRBV19	TRBJ2-3	TRBD2	few	CASSASGTSADTQYF	TGTGCCAGTAGTGCGTCCGGGACTAGTGCAGATACGCAGTATTTT
TRBV25-1	TRBJ1-3	-	-	CASSGGGFGNTIYF	TGTGCCAGCAGTGGGGGGGGATTTGGAAACACCATATATTTT
TRBV7-2	TRBJ2-4	-	-	CASSLSTGNIQYF	TGTGCCAGCAGCCTTAGTACGGGGAACATTCAGTACTTC
TRBV4-2	TRBJ2-1	-	once	CASSPPGTGPSGEQFF	TGTGCCAGCAGCCCACCCGGGACTGGACCTTCTGGTGAGCAGTTCTTC
TRBV4-2	TRBJ1-2	TRBD1	-	CASSQDPQGAPYGYTF	TGTGCCAGCAGCCAAGATCCCCAGGGGGCCCCATATGGCTACACCTTC
TRBV5-1	TRBJ1-1	TRBD1	-	CASAQGVNTEAFF	TGCGCCAGCGCACAGGGGGTGAACACTGAAGCTTTCTTT
TRBV11-3	TRBJ2-1	-	-	CASSLHPTSEQFF	TGTGCCAGCAGCTTACATCCGACTAGTGAGCAGTTCTTC
TRBV28	TRBJ1-2	-	-	CASTQTNYGYTF	TGTGCCAGTACACAAACTAACTATGGCTACACCTTC
TRBV6-5	TRBJ2-1	TRBD2	-	CASRPLAGDYNEQFF	TGTGCCAGCAGACCTCTAGCGGGAGATTACAATGAGCAGTTCTTC
TRBV14	TRBJ2-6	-	-	CASSPGADVLTF	TGTGCCAGCAGCCCAGGAGCGGACGTCCTGACTTTC
TRBV10-2	TRBJ2-3	TRBD2	-	CASSPLAGEGDTQYF	TGCGCCAGCAGCCCCCTAGCGGGAGAGGGAGATACGCAGTATTTT
TRBV18	TRBJ1-4	TRBD1	-	CASSPRGQGYATNEKLFF	TGTGCCAGCTCACCACGGGGACAGGGTTATGCAACTAATGAAAAACTGTTTTTT
TRBV28	TRBJ1-5	TRBD1	-	CASSSTGDHQPQHF	TGTGCCAGCAGCTCGACAGGGGATCATCAGCCCCAGCATTTT
TRBV11-3	TRBJ2-7	TRBD2	-	CASSLGTSGIYEQYF	TGTGCCAGCAGCTTAGGAACTAGCGGGATCTACGAGCAGTACTTC
TRBV7-2	TRBJ2-1	-	-	CASTDGLASYNEQFF	TGTGCCAGCACCGACGGCCTAGCGTCTTACAATGAGCAGTTCTTC
TRBV9	TRBJ2-2	-	-	CASSVTGNTGELFF	TGTGCCAGCAGCGTCACTGGGAACACCGGGGAGCTGTTTTTT
TRBV30	TRBJ1-5	-	-	CAWNSGDNQPQHF	TGTGCCTGGAACAGCGGGGACAATCAGCCCCAGCATTTT
TRBV4-1	TRBJ1-5	TRBD1	few	CASSPTDRGVQPQHF	TGCGCCAGCAGCCCAACGGACAGGGGGGTACAGCCCCAGCATTTT
TRBV27	TRBJ2-5	TRBD2	-	CATKKGAGETETQYF	TGTGCCACCAAGAAGGGAGCGGGAGAAACAGAGACCCAGTACTTC
TRBV28	TRBJ1-5	-	-	CASRRAGAGNQPQHF	TGTGCCAGCAGGAGAGCGGGGGCAGGCAATCAGCCCCAGCATTTT
TRBV28	TRBJ2-3	-	-	CASSLGGIGTDTQYF	TGTGCCAGCAGTTTAGGGGGGATCGGCACAGATACGCAGTATTTT
TRBV28	TRBJ1-1	TRBD1	-	CASNRPGQGAFEAFF	TGTGCCAGCAATAGACCGGGACAGGGGGCTTTTGAAGCTTTCTTT
TRBV7-8	TRBJ2-1	TRBD2	-	CASSLEVGGPFF	TGTGCCAGCAGCTTAGAGGTGGGAGGGCCGTTCTTC
TRBV13	TRBJ2-1	TRBD1	-	CASSSARTGVNNEQFF	TGTGCCAGCAGCTCCGCTCGGACAGGGGTGAACAATGAGCAGTTCTTC
TRBV28	TRBJ2-7	TRBD1	-	CASSLHRGRYEQYF	TGTGCCAGCAGTTTGCACAGGGGGCGCTACGAGCAGTACTTC
TRBV4-1	TRBJ2-2	TRBD2	-	CASSLGLAGDDGELFF	TGCGCCAGCAGCCTCGGACTAGCGGGAGACGACGGGGAGCTGTTTTTT
TRBV9	TRBJ1-1	-	-	CASSVGSGWDTEAFF	TGTGCCAGCAGCGTAGGGTCAGGATGGGACACTGAAGCTTTCTTT
TRBV7-9	TRBJ1-5	TRBD1	-	CASSLTGQVNQPQHF	TGTGCCAGCAGCTTAACTGGACAGGTGAATCAGCCCCAGCATTTT